These 5 T cell receptor beta chains share one sample of origin, sequenced in a study of early T cells in non-severe SARS-CoV-2 infection. TCRdb re-called the 5' RACE reads through MiXCR, storing one row per CDR3 protein. Of around 40,000 distinct CDR3 sequences in the sample, less than 8% are singletons; the top ten hold under 25%. Sample: whole blood, taken at baseline. The receptors derive from an adult who was a healthcare worker with PCR-confirmed SARS-CoV-2 infection or an uninfected control (not recorded which).

This clonotype was recorded a few times. The chain has TRBV7-2 and TRBJ1-6; D is perhaps TRBD1 (6 bases). Germline assignment: CDR1 SGHTA and CDR2 FQGNSA. V lost 6 bases and J 7 bases, leaving 16 bases between the germline ends. The CDR3 totals 15 residues. Here the CDR3 reads CASSSTGLVNSPLHF. For the CDR3, the DNA is TGTGCCAGCAGTTCTACAGGGTTGGTGAATTCACCCCTCCACTTT.

This clonotype occurred many times. CDR3 region: CSAQTGGGETQYF. CDR3 DNA sequence: TGCAGTGCCCAGACAGGCGGGGGCGAGACCCAGTACTTC. The chain carries TRBV20-1 and TRBJ2-5, with D possibly being TRBD2 (7 bases). Per germline, CDR1 DFQATT and CDR2 SNEGSKA (reference sequence). The V and J ends lost 6 bases and 5 bases respectively, with 16 bases between them. This CDR3 is 13 amino acids long.

V is TRBV10-1 and J is TRBJ2-2; TRBD1 aligns across 7 bases. CDR1 and CDR2 from the germline V gene are WNHNN and SYGVQD (reference sequence). The CDR3 covers 14 residues. V trimming: 3 bases; J trimming: 6 bases; junction bases outside the gene matches: 4. Written as DNA, the CDR3 is TGCGCCAGCAGTGAACTCCAGGGGGCCGGGGAGCTGTTTTTT. Translation: CASSELQGAGELFF.

This clonotype was observed at least ten times. This chain joins TRBV18 and TRBJ2-3, with unresolved D. The CDR3 runs 15 residues. CDR1 is KGHSH and CDR2 is LQKENI in the germline V gene. V lost 6 bases and J 0 bases, leaving 13 bases between the germline ends. CDR3 sequence (DNA): TGTGCCAGCTCCCCTTTCGACGGTAGCACAGATACGCAGTATTTT. It codes for CASSPFDGSTDTQYF.

This clonotype was observed at least ten times. The chain combines TRBV6-1 with TRBJ1-3, with 10 positions matching TRBD1. The CDR3 is made up of 16 amino acids. V dropped 6 bases and J dropped 2; count of bases not matched to a gene: 7. Germline V gives CDR1 MNHNS, CDR2 SASEGT. The CDR3 protein is CASRSPGQGAGNTIYF. In DNA, the CDR3 is TGTGCCAGCAGATCGCCTGGACAGGGGGCTGGAAACACCATATATTTT.